A single sample gave rise to the 26 T cell receptor beta chains below, sequenced in a study of blood T cell repertoires in COVID-19. Generated by immunoSEQ multiplex PCR, the TCRdb table keeps only in-frame clones and is missing some. This sample has hundreds of thousands of clones, with approximately 90% found just once. The sample comprised PBMCs or T cells enriched from blood (not recorded which). These receptor sequences come from a woman between 18 and 29 years old who had been exposed to COVID-19.

In this sample, this clone turned up once. The DNA for the CDR3 is TGTGCCAGCAGCTCTTGGAGGGACACTGAAGCTTTCTTT. Protein sequence: CASSSWRDTEAFF. The chain links TRBV7-9 to TRBJ1-1; the D is unclear. CDR1 and CDR2 (germline): SEHNR, FQNEAQ (reference sequence). Trimming left V 4 bases short and J 3 bases short, with 9 bases between. The CDR3 is 13 residues long.

The chain couples TRBV6-5 to TRBJ1-4; D is ambiguous. Trimming took off 1 base at V and 4 bases at J, with 13 bases between the two ends. CDR1 and CDR2 from the germline V gene are MNHEY and SVGAGI. The CDR3 extends over 16 amino acids. The CDR3 region is CASSYYYEPNNEKLFF. CDR3 in DNA: TGTGCCAGCAGTTACTATTACGAGCCAAATAATGAAAAACTGTTTTTT.

This clone was seen once. Other nucleotide sequences from this sample produce the same CDR3. CDR3 nucleotides: TGTGCCAGCAGTCCGGGACAGGGGGCTCGCGAGCAGTACTTC. Its translation is CASSPGQGAREQYF. The chain combines TRBV7-2 with TRBJ2-7; 12 positions match TRBD1. V dropped 6 bases and J dropped 6; count of bases not matched to a gene: 6. The CDR3 is made up of 14 amino acids. The germline V gene encodes CDR1 SGHTA and CDR2 FQGNSA.

V is TRBV6-6 and J is TRBJ1-2; tentative D call: TRBD1 (6 bases). The V end was cut by 4 bases, the J end by 4 bases, with 13 bases between. CDR3 length: 14 amino acids. Germline V gene sequence: CDR1 MNHNY, CDR2 SVGAGI (reference sequence). CDR3 residues: CASSSRTATYGYTF. DNA for the CDR3: TGTGCCAGCAGTTCGCGGACAGCCACCTATGGCTACACCTTC.

V is TRBV19 and J is TRBJ1-2; D is unclear. Germline V lookup: CDR1 LNHDA, CDR2 SQIVND (reference sequence). Trimming shortened V by 7 bases and J by 4 bases, and 13 bases separated the two germline ends. The CDR3 is made up of 13 amino acids. The chain's CDR3 is CASNVAEGYGYTF. CDR3 DNA sequence: TGTGCCAGTAATGTGGCAGAGGGCTATGGCTACACCTTC.

The chain employs TRBV18 and TRBJ2-7; TRBD2 matches 10 bases. The CDR3 spans 14 residues. V was pared by 1 base and J by 6 bases, with 3 bases of the junction left unmatched. The germline V gene encodes CDR1 KGHSH and CDR2 LQKENI. This chain's CDR3 is CASSPRTSGLEQYF. The DNA of the CDR3 is TGTGCCAGCTCACCACGGACTAGCGGTCTCGAGCAGTACTTC.

This rearrangement joins TRBV30 to TRBJ1-1; D is unclear. Germline values: CDR1 GTSNPN, CDR2 SVGIG (reference sequence). V was cut by 0 bases and J by 3 bases, with 11 bases left in between. The CDR3 loop spans 14 amino acids. The CDR3 loop is CAWSVGRGYTEAFF. In DNA, the CDR3 is TGTGCCTGGAGTGTAGGAAGAGGGTACACTGAAGCTTTCTTT. Filled out from reference TRBV30 and TRBJ1-1, the complete variable domain reads SQTIHQWPATLVQPVGSPLSLECTVEGTSNPNLYWYRQAAGRGLQLLFYSVGIGQISSEVPQNLSASRPQDRQFILSSKKLLLSDSGFYLCAWSVGRGYTEAFFGQGTRLTVV.

In nucleotides, the CDR3 is TGTGCCAGCAATCCCTTAGCGGGGGGAGGGACAGATACGCAGTATTTT. It translates to CASNPLAGGGTDTQYF. The J gene is TRBJ2-3, the V gene TRBV27; 10 bases match TRBD2. The junction had 10 bases not matched to a gene; V was cut back by 7 bases and J by 3 bases. The CDR3 sequence is 16 residues long. Germline V lookup: CDR1 MNHEY, CDR2 SMNVEV (reference sequence).

V gene TRBV5-1 combines with J gene TRBJ1-6, with 10 bases aligning to TRBD1. Per the germline V gene, CDR1 is SGHRS and CDR2 is YFSETQ. Germline trimming cut 3 bases from V and 7 bases from J; bases unmatched to any gene: 7. This CDR3 comprises 16 residues. Here the CDR3 DNA reads TGCGCCAGCAGCTCTGGGGTGGGACAGGGGAATTCACCCCTCCACTTT. Protein sequence: CASSSGVGQGNSPLHF.

This chain links TRBV29-1 with TRBJ1-2; 7 positions agree with TRBD1. The CDR3 runs 13 residues. Germline lookup yields CDR1 SQVTM and CDR2 ANQGSEA. J gave up 3 bases and V 6 bases, and 7 bases lay outside the gene matches. The CDR3 region has the DNA TGCAGCGTGGCGTCAGGGGGAGACTATGGCTACACCTTC. Protein product: CSVASGGDYGYTF.

This clone was observed a single time. The V call is TRBV5-1, the J call TRBJ1-1, with a tentative D call TRBD1 (5 bases). From germline, CDR1 is SGHRS and CDR2 YFSETQ. Trimming cost V 0 bases and J 4 bases, with 13 bases left between them. This CDR3 has 15 amino acids. The CDR3 DNA reads as TGCGCCAGCAGCTTGGTTGGCAGGGTCGGCACTGAAGCTTTCTTT. Translating gives CASSLVGRVGTEAFF. Combining the CDR3 with reference TRBV5-1 and TRBJ1-1 gives the whole variable domain KAGVTQTPRYLIKTRGQQVTLSCSPISGHRSVSWYQQTPGQGLQFLFEYFSETQRNKGNFPGRFSGRQFSNSRSEMNVSTLELGDSALYLCASSLVGRVGTEAFFGQGTRLTVV.

The V and J genes are TRBV3-1 (or the pseudogene TRBV3-2) and TRBJ2-7; D unresolved. This CDR3 comprises 11 residues. Trimming pared 1 base from V and 6 bases from J, leaving 4 bases between. CDR1 and CDR2 from the germline V gene are LGHDT and YNNKEL (reference sequence). The CDR3 region is CASSQGSEQYF. CDR3 DNA: TGTGCCAGCAGCCAAGGTAGCGAGCAGTACTTC.

The chain has TRBV4-3 and TRBJ2-2; 11 positions agree with TRBD2. Germline CDR1 reads LGHNA; CDR2 reads YSLEER. The CDR3 loop spans 17 amino acids. V lost 3 bases and J lost 6; bases outside the gene matches: 9. CDR3 amino acids: CASSQARLAGFAGELFF. DNA for the CDR3: TGCGCCAGCAGCCAGGCTCGACTAGCGGGGTTCGCCGGGGAGCTGTTTTTT.

The genes are TRBV18 and TRBJ1-2; D perhaps matches TRBD1 (6 bases). Germline V lookup: CDR1 KGHSH, CDR2 LQKENI. This CDR3 region has 16 residues. The V gene lost 4 bases and the J gene lost 2 bases, with 17 bases spanning the gap. The DNA of the CDR3 is TGTGCCAGCTCACTACAACCGGGACAAAAGAACTATGGCTACACCTTC. It yields the protein CASSLQPGQKNYGYTF.

This sequence joins TRBV2 and TRBJ1-4, with 9 positions matching TRBD1. The V and J ends lost 7 bases and 1 base, in that order; junction bases with no gene match: 4. This CDR3 contains 15 residues. In germline, CDR1 is SNHLY, CDR2 FYNNEI. Written as DNA, the CDR3 is TGTGCCAGCATACGGGACAGGGAAACTAATGAAAAACTGTTTTTT. Encoded protein: CASIRDRETNEKLFF.

The chain is built from TRBV21-1 and TRBJ1-5; no DNA check was done on the table's D call, TRBD1. TRBV21-1 is noted as a pseudogene. The CDR3 consists of 16 residues. The CDR3 sequence is CASSKFQGQGWQPQHF. Here the CDR3 DNA reads TGTGCCAGCAGCAAATTCCAGGGACAGGGCTGGCAGCCCCAGCATTTT.

The chain uses TRBV6-5 and TRBJ2-5; a weak D match, TRBD2 (6 bases). This CDR3 is built from 13 residues. With 6 bases removed from V and 5 bases from J, the gap between germline ends came to 13 bases. Germline values: CDR1 MNHEY, CDR2 SVGAGI. CDR3 coding DNA: TGTGCCAGCAGCATCCGGGGGTGGGAGACCCAGTACTTC. Translated, it gives CASSIRGWETQYF.

The chain joins TRBV4-3 to TRBJ1-4; 8 nucleotides align to TRBD1. Trimming cost V 4 bases and J 8 bases; bases outside gene matches: 12. The germline CDR1 and CDR2 sequences are LGHNA and YSLEER. The CDR3 spans 16 residues. The CDR3 sequence: CASSLSGGRNGEKLFF. The CDR3 nucleotides are TGCGCCAGCAGCCTGTCAGGGGGCCGGAATGGGGAAAAACTGTTTTTT.

The rearrangement joins TRBV28 to TRBJ1-2; D gene uncertain. Germline V lookup: CDR1 MDHEN, CDR2 SYDVKM. CDR3 size: 11 residues. The ends were cut back, 3 bases at V and 5 bases at J, with 4 bases in the middle. This chain's CDR3 is CASSFQYGYTF. CDR3 nucleotide sequence: TGTGCCAGCAGTTTCCAGTATGGCTACACCTTC.

V and J are TRBV6-4 and TRBJ2-1; maybe TRBD2 (5 bases). The germline V gene encodes CDR1 MRHNA and CDR2 SNTAGT. This CDR3 region has 15 residues. The V end was cut by 0 bases, the J end by 2 bases, with 8 bases between. In nucleotides, the CDR3 is TGTGCCAGCAGTGACTCGGGAGTTGCCTACAATGAGCAGTTCTTC. Amino acid sequence: CASSDSGVAYNEQFF.

The chain employs TRBV5-1 and TRBJ1-2, with 7 bases identical to TRBD1. CDR3 length: 14 residues. Germline V gene sequence: CDR1 SGHRS, CDR2 YFSETQ. V was pared by 0 bases and J by 3 bases, with 2 bases of the junction left unmatched. CDR3 region: CASSLDRGYYGYTF. The CDR3 nucleotides read TGCGCCAGCAGCTTGGACAGGGGATACTATGGCTACACCTTC.

J is TRBJ2-1 and V is TRBV6-2 or TRBV6-3; possibly TRBD1 for D (5 bases). This CDR3 has 13 residues. Trimming took 4 bases from V and 5 from J, leaving 9 bases between them. The germline V gene encodes CDR1 MNHEY and CDR2 SVGEGT. Written as DNA, the CDR3 is TGTGCCAGCAGTTTCCAGGGCCACAATGAGCAGTTCTTC. Protein sequence: CASSFQGHNEQFF.

The J gene is TRBJ1-1, the V gene TRBV24-1; no firm D call. Trimming removed 2 bases from V and 6 bases from J, with 6 bases in between. The CDR3 sequence is 12 residues long. The germline V gene has CDR1 KGHDR and CDR2 SFDVKD. CDR3: CATSDYRAEAFF. As DNA, the CDR3 is TGTGCCACCAGTGATTATCGGGCTGAAGCTTTCTTT.

This rearrangement joins TRBV4-1 to TRBJ2-1; the match to TRBD1 covers 10 bases. Germline V gene sequence: CDR1 MGHRA, CDR2 YSYEKL. V lost 5 bases, J lost 2 bases, and 6 bases stayed unmatched. The CDR3 has 16 amino acids. As DNA, the CDR3 is TGCGCCAGCAGCATCACCGGGACAGGGGCCTACAATGAGCAGTTCTTC. Residues: CASSITGTGAYNEQFF.

The J gene is TRBJ1-5, the V gene TRBV2, with D perhaps TRBD1 (5 bases). V lost 2 bases and J lost 1, with 6 bases in between. The V gene's germline CDR1 is SNHLY and CDR2 FYNNEI. The CDR3 runs 14 residues. CDR3: CASSEYRSNQPQHF. For the CDR3, the DNA is TGTGCCAGCAGTGAATACAGGAGCAATCAGCCCCAGCATTTT.

This clone was counted between two and nine times. Other nucleotide sequences in the sample specify the same CDR3. V and J are TRBV9 and TRBJ1-6; TRBD1 matches 7 bases. The V segment lost 0 bases and the J segment 10 bases; nucleotides outside the gene matches: 4. The CDR3 totals 14 residues. CDR1 and CDR2 (germline): SGDLS, YYNGEE. Written as DNA, the CDR3 is TGTGCCAGCAGCGTAGGACAGGGCGACTCACCCCTCCACTTT. Its translation: CASSVGQGDSPLHF.